The 26 T cell receptor beta chains presented below share a single source sample, sequenced in a study of cytomegalovirus exposure and HLA in healthy donors. TCRdb's copy holds only in-frame clones and misses some; the assay was immunoSEQ multiplex PCR. The sample includes more than 90,000 clones, around nine tenths of them seen just once. Sequenced material: PBMCs. The source is a man aged 18 to 30 in good health and CMV-seropositive.

V usage is TRBV19 and J usage is TRBJ1-6; the D gene is possibly TRBD1 (5 bases). Germline CDR1 reads LNHDA; CDR2 reads SQIVND (reference sequence). Trimming stripped 4 bases from V and 10 bases from J, with 14 bases between. There are 14 residues in the CDR3. The chain's CDR3 is CASSTGEQRSPLHF. The CDR3 nucleotides read TGTGCCAGTAGTACGGGGGAACAACGATCACCCCTCCACTTT.

The rearrangement uses TRBV28 and TRBJ1-6; tentatively, D is TRBD1 (5 bases). The CDR3 sequence is 16 residues long. Germline V gives CDR1 MDHEN, CDR2 SYDVKM. Deletions cut 1 base from V and 1 base from J, with 8 bases between. DNA for the CDR3: TGTGCCAGCAGTTTATTTAGGGGATCCTATAATTCACCCCTCCACTTT. Its protein is CASSLFRGSYNSPLHF.

In this sample, this clone turned up once. The genes are TRBV2 and TRBJ2-3, with 7 bases identical to TRBD1. V lost 9 bases, J lost 4 bases, and 7 bases stayed unmatched. Germline CDR1 reads SNHLY; CDR2 reads FYNNEI. The CDR3 spans 13 residues. This CDR3 reads CARRQGKSDTQYF. The CDR3 DNA reads as TGTGCCAGAAGACAGGGTAAATCAGATACGCAGTATTTT.

The rearrangement uses TRBV6-6 and TRBJ1-5; a possible D gene is TRBD1 (6 bases). The length of the CDR3 is 15 residues. The germline V gene has CDR1 MNHNY and CDR2 SVGAGI (reference sequence). Trimming cost V 2 bases and J 7 bases, with 15 bases left between them. The CDR3 region is CASSYAEGGGQPQHF. Here the CDR3 DNA reads TGTGCCAGCAGTTACGCCGAAGGGGGTGGACAGCCCCAGCATTTT.

This sequence joins TRBV9 and TRBJ1-3; D is uncertain. The CDR3 is 13 residues long. Germline V lookup: CDR1 SGDLS, CDR2 YYNGEE. Trimming stripped 3 bases from V and 0 bases from J, with 4 bases between. CDR3 DNA: TGTGCCAGCAGCGCCAACTCTGGAAACACCATATATTTT. Amino acid sequence: CASSANSGNTIYF. The complete variable domain, with remaining parts taken from reference TRBV9 and TRBJ1-3, reads DSGVTQTPKHLITATGQRVTLRCSPRSGDLSVYWYQQSLDQGLQFLIQYYNGEERAKGNILERFSAQQFPDLHSELNLSSLELGDSALYFCASSANSGNTIYFGEGSWLTVV.

The chain carries TRBV19 and TRBJ1-1; D call uncertain. V dropped 5 bases and J dropped 4 bases, with 14 bases sitting between them. The CDR3 has 14 amino acids. Per the germline V gene, CDR1 is LNHDA and CDR2 is SQIVND (reference sequence). The CDR3 DNA reads as TGTGCCAGTAGTTACTCGGCAGCGGGCACTGAAGCTTTCTTT. The encoded protein is CASSYSAAGTEAFF.

The chain joins TRBV9 to TRBJ2-3; the match to TRBD2 covers 9 bases. J was trimmed by 0 bases and V by 5 bases; bases with no gene match: 7. This CDR3 region has 16 residues. The germline V gene has CDR1 SGDLS and CDR2 YYNGEE. Written as DNA, the CDR3 is TGTGCCAGCAGAGGTAGCGGGGGCCATAGCACAGATACGCAGTATTTT. Amino acid sequence: CASRGSGGHSTDTQYF. The whole variable domain, remainder taken from reference TRBV9 and TRBJ2-3, is DSGVTQTPKHLITATGQRVTLRCSPRSGDLSVYWYQQSLDQGLQFLIQYYNGEERAKGNILERFSAQQFPDLHSELNLSSLELGDSALYFCASRGSGGHSTDTQYFGPGTRLTVL.

The rearrangement links TRBV5-4 to TRBJ1-2; D is undetermined. V lost 0 bases, J lost 0 bases, and 6 bases lay in between. In germline, CDR1 is SGHNT, CDR2 YYREEE (reference sequence). This CDR3 is built from 14 residues. Here the CDR3 reads CASSLGGSNYGYTF. Written as DNA, the CDR3 is TGTGCCAGCAGCTTGGGAGGGTCTAACTATGGCTACACCTTC.

This chain uses TRBV7-9 with TRBJ1-5, with D possibly being TRBD1 (5 bases). The length of the CDR3 is 13 residues. CDR1 SEHNR and CDR2 FQNEAQ come from the germline V gene (reference sequence). The V end lost 5 bases, the J end lost 7 bases, and 12 bases lay between the germline ends. The CDR3 reads CASSLMGGQPQHF. CDR3 bases: TGTGCCAGCAGCCTAATGGGGGGGCAGCCCCAGCATTTT.

The chain carries TRBV7-2 and TRBJ1-5, with 7 bases lining up with TRBD1. Per germline, CDR1 SGHTA and CDR2 FQGNSA. This CDR3 contains 15 residues. V was clipped by 1 base and J by 6 bases; unmatched bases: 6. DNA of the CDR3: TGTGCCAGCAGCTTAGTGAGACAGGGCGGTCAGCCCCAGCATTTT. Translation gives CASSLVRQGGQPQHF.

The chain joins TRBV5-4 to TRBJ2-1, with TRBD2 identical over 13 bases. Germline V CDR1 and CDR2: SGHNT, YYREEE (reference sequence). V dropped 5 bases and J dropped 7; count of bases not matched to a gene: 3. The CDR3 extends over 14 amino acids. CDR3 residues: CASRATSGGNEQFF. The CDR3 region has the DNA TGTGCCAGCAGGGCGACTAGCGGGGGGAATGAGCAGTTCTTC.

In its sample, this clone was seen once. The chain uses TRBV5-1 and TRBJ2-7; tentatively, D is TRBD2 (5 bases). The CDR3 sequence is 16 residues long. Germline assignment: CDR1 SGHRS and CDR2 YFSETQ. Trimming stripped 1 base from V and 4 bases from J, with 18 bases between. The CDR3 reads CASSLNELGRNYEQYF. The CDR3 nucleotides are TGCGCCAGCAGCTTGAACGAACTAGGACGGAATTACGAGCAGTACTTC.

This chain uses TRBV11-2 with TRBJ2-5; TRBD1 matches 10 bases. CDR3 length: 15 amino acids. Germline V gives CDR1 SGHAT, CDR2 FQNNGV. Germline trimming cut 5 bases from V and 5 bases from J; bases unmatched to any gene: 8. The CDR3 sequence is CASSASGQGFETQYF. As DNA, the CDR3 is TGTGCCAGCAGCGCATCGGGACAGGGGTTCGAGACCCAGTACTTC.

This sequence joins TRBV6-6 and TRBJ2-1; tentatively, D is TRBD1 (6 bases). Trimming shortened V by 2 bases and J by 5 bases, and 16 bases separated the two germline ends. The CDR3 spans 16 residues. Germline-derived CDR1 and CDR2 are MNHNY and SVGAGI (reference sequence). The CDR3 spells CASSYQTGGDHNEQFF. The CDR3 DNA is TGTGCCAGCAGTTACCAGACAGGTGGGGACCACAATGAGCAGTTCTTC.

This chain joins TRBV27 and TRBJ2-7, with a possible D match to TRBD1 (5 bases). V shed 5 bases and J shed 0 bases, with 11 bases lying between them. The germline V gene has CDR1 MNHEY and CDR2 SMNVEV (reference sequence). The CDR3 totals 14 residues. CDR3 amino acids: CASSPRQNSYEQYF. CDR3 bases: TGTGCCAGCAGTCCCAGACAGAACTCCTACGAGCAGTACTTC.

The V gene is TRBV5-1, the J gene TRBJ2-3, with 8 bases aligning to TRBD2. V shed 1 base, J shed 2 bases, and the junction held 9 bases outside the gene matches. The germline V gene encodes CDR1 SGHRS and CDR2 YFSETQ. CDR3 length equals 17 residues. DNA for the CDR3: TGCGCCAGCAGCTTGCTCGCCCAGCGGGGGCTCACAGATACGCAGTATTTT. This gives the protein CASSLLAQRGLTDTQYF.

The chain combines TRBV5-1 with TRBJ2-7; a weak D match, TRBD1 (5 bases). Per the germline V gene, CDR1 is SGHRS and CDR2 is YFSETQ. Deletions cut 2 bases from V and 7 bases from J, with 19 bases between. The CDR3 has 15 amino acids. The CDR3 DNA reads TGCGCCAGCAGCTTACTTGGGGATGAAGGGGAAGAGCAGTACTTC. This codes for CASSLLGDEGEEQYF.

The rearrangement uses TRBV9 and TRBJ1-4; tentative D call: TRBD1 (5 bases). V was cut by 6 bases and J by 4 bases, with 7 bases left in between. Looked up from germline, CDR1 is SGDLS and CDR2 is YYNGEE. This CDR3 region has 12 residues. CDR3 protein: CASKGLNEKLFF. The DNA for the CDR3 is TGTGCCAGCAAGGGACTTAATGAAAAACTGTTTTTT.

The genes are TRBV6-1 and TRBJ1-2; D ambiguous. Deletions cut 10 bases from V and 4 bases from J, with 13 bases between. CDR3 length equals 12 residues. Germline V CDR1 and CDR2: MNHNS, SASEGT. CDR3 bases: TGTGCCACCGCCGGTCCCGGCTATGGCTACACCTTC. It translates to CATAGPGYGYTF.

The rearrangement links TRBV7-8 to TRBJ1-1; TRBD1 might be the D (6 bases). Between the trimmed V and J ends, which lost 1 base and 3 bases, there was a span of 12 bases. Per the germline V gene, CDR1 is SGHVS and CDR2 is FQNEAQ. The CDR3 spans 15 residues. The chain's CDR3 is CASSLVVEGDTEAFF. DNA of the CDR3: TGTGCCAGCAGCTTAGTGGTTGAGGGGGACACTGAAGCTTTCTTT.

In its sample, this clone was seen once. V is TRBV2 and J is TRBJ2-3, with 8 bases lining up with TRBD2. The ends lost 3 bases at V and 5 bases at J; junction bases unmatched: 4. CDR1 is SNHLY and CDR2 is FYNNEI in the germline V gene. This CDR3 region has 14 residues. The CDR3 DNA reads as TGTGCCAGCAGTGAGACAGCGGGGGTAGATACGCAGTATTTT. It encodes CASSETAGVDTQYF.

V usage is TRBV28 and J usage is TRBJ1-1, with 11 bases matching TRBD1. The germline CDR1 and CDR2 sequences are MDHEN and SYDVKM. The CDR3 has 16 amino acids. V dropped 2 bases and J dropped 2; count of bases not matched to a gene: 4. The CDR3 DNA sequence: TGTGCCAGCAGTTTAGGGGGACAGGGGGGCAACACTGAAGCTTTCTTT. Protein sequence: CASSLGGQGGNTEAFF.

This chain uses TRBV7-6 with TRBJ2-5; maybe TRBD2 (5 bases). The V end lost 0 bases, the J end lost 3 bases, and 20 bases lay between the germline ends. The CDR3 consists of 18 residues. Germline lookup yields CDR1 SGHVS and CDR2 FNYEAQ. CDR3 region: CASSLAIEEDHPEETQYF. CDR3 bases: TGTGCCAGCAGCTTAGCGATCGAGGAGGACCACCCCGAAGAGACCCAGTACTTC.

The CDR3 spells CAISGTGSPGNTIYF. As DNA, the CDR3 is TGTGCCATCAGTGGGACAGGGTCACCTGGAAACACCATATATTTT. V gene TRBV10-3 combines with J gene TRBJ1-3; 8 bases fit TRBD1. Trimming cost V 4 bases and J 2 bases; bases outside gene matches: 4. The CDR3 has 15 residues. Germline CDR1 and CDR2: ENHRY and SYGVKD.

This chain uses TRBV7-9 with TRBJ2-1; 8 bases fit TRBD2. This CDR3 is built from 16 residues. From germline, CDR1 is SEHNR and CDR2 FQNEAQ (reference sequence). V was pared by 4 bases and J by 3 bases, with 8 bases of the junction left unmatched. Here the CDR3 reads CASSSSSGGLYNEQFF. The CDR3 DNA follows: TGTGCCAGCAGCTCCAGCAGCGGGGGACTCTACAATGAGCAGTTCTTC.

The sample holds a few counts of this clone. The chain carries TRBV5-1 and TRBJ2-7; the D is unclear. Germline CDR1 reads SGHRS; CDR2 reads YFSETQ. The germline V and J ends were trimmed by 4 bases and 1 base, with 9 bases remaining between them. The CDR3 contains 13 residues. CDR3 bases: TGCGCCAGCAGCATTGACTCATCCTACGAGCAGTACTTC. It specifies CASSIDSSYEQYF. Based on the CDR3 plus reference TRBV5-1 and TRBJ2-7, the full variable domain is KAGVTQTPRYLIKTRGQQVTLSCSPISGHRSVSWYQQTPGQGLQFLFEYFSETQRNKGNFPGRFSGRQFSNSRSEMNVSTLELGDSALYLCASSIDSSYEQYFGPGTRLTVT.